These 31 T cell receptor beta chains were all obtained from the same sample, sequenced in a study of T cells in localized non-small cell lung cancer (TCRdb year 2020). The library was produced with the immunoSEQ multiplex PCR assay. Here the immuneACCESS table is served through TCRdb, limited to in-frame sequences with V and J called. Missing clones are a known gap in these copies; in checked studies unresolved V genes cover under half, and the rest lacks a known reason. In this sample the table shows roughly 2,700 clones, around 27% of which occur a single time. About 19% of the sample is taken by the ten largest. Sequences were derived from normal lung tissue next to the tumor, sampled before any cancer treatment. The origin of the receptors is a female donor older than 55 with stage I squamous cell lung carcinoma.

This clone was seen only a few times. J is TRBJ2-3 and V is TRBV19, with 12 positions matching TRBD1. Looked up from germline, CDR1 is LNHDA and CDR2 is SQIVND (reference sequence). The CDR3 extends over 14 amino acids. V shed 8 bases and J 5 bases; nucleotides not matched to a gene: 5. CDR3 protein: CASRDRGRGDTQYF. The CDR3 region has the DNA TGTGCCAGTCGGGACAGGGGGCGTGGAGATACGCAGTATTTT.

The chain couples TRBV28 to TRBJ2-2; possibly TRBD1 for D (6 bases). From germline, CDR1 is MDHEN and CDR2 SYDVKM. The V and J ends lost 5 bases and 5 bases respectively, with 21 bases between them. The CDR3 is 17 amino acids. The CDR3 reads CASSPYRVRGRTGELFF. In DNA form, the CDR3 reads TGTGCCAGCAGTCCGTACAGGGTGCGAGGTCGGACCGGGGAGCTGTTTTTT.

This rearrangement joins TRBV30 to TRBJ1-3; 9 positions match TRBD1. The CDR3 sequence is 14 residues long. Germline V gives CDR1 GTSNPN, CDR2 SVGIG (reference sequence). V was pared by 1 base and J by 8 bases, with 6 bases of the junction left unmatched. The chain's CDR3 is CAWSAGQGSHTIYF. In nucleotides, the CDR3 is TGTGCCTGGAGTGCCGGACAGGGGAGTCACACCATATATTTT.

V gene TRBV23-1 combines with J gene TRBJ2-4; tentative D call: TRBD2 (6 bases). TRBV23-1 is labeled an ORF, and its function is uncertain. This CDR3 is built from 14 residues. Trimming stripped 9 bases from V and 0 bases from J, with 12 bases between. The CDR3 DNA follows: TGCGCCAGAATCGGGGGAATAGCCAAAAACATTCAGTACTTC. Protein product: CARIGGIAKNIQYF.

Only a few counts were recorded for this clone. The V and J genes are TRBV15 and TRBJ2-1; D remains ambiguous. V lost 0 bases and J lost 0, with 12 bases in between. Germline V gene lookup returns CDR1 LNHNV and CDR2 YYDKDF (reference sequence). This CDR3 region has 17 residues. CDR3 in DNA: TGTGCCACCAGCAGAGACGATATAGCCCTCTCCTACAATGAGCAGTTCTTC. It encodes CATSRDDIALSYNEQFF.

The rearrangement uses TRBV19 and TRBJ2-3; D call uncertain. Trimming removed 5 bases from V and 4 bases from J, with 13 bases in between. Germline CDR1 is LNHDA and CDR2 is SQIVND (reference sequence). The CDR3 length is 14 residues. The CDR3 sequence is CASSPNRVSDTQYF. CDR3 nucleotides: TGTGCCAGTAGTCCAAATAGGGTATCAGATACGCAGTATTTT.

This clone was detected only a few times. The CDR3 loop reads CASSPGQGTGELFF. CDR3 DNA: TGCGCCAGCAGCCCGGGACAGGGAACCGGGGAGCTGTTTTTT. This chain connects TRBV5-1 to TRBJ2-2; 9 bases line up with TRBD1. V dropped 4 bases and J dropped 5; count of bases not matched to a gene: 3. In germline, CDR1 is SGHRS, CDR2 YFSETQ. The CDR3 sequence is 14 residues long.

In nucleotides, the CDR3 is TGTGCCAGCAGTGCCTGGCGGGAGGGCCGGGGGAAGTTCTTC. It specifies CASSAWREGRGKFF. The chain recombines TRBV2 with TRBJ2-1, with 9 bases lining up with TRBD2. CDR1 is SNHLY and CDR2 is FYNNEI in the germline V gene. V was pared by 4 bases and J by 14 bases, with 12 bases of the junction left unmatched. The length of the CDR3 is 14 residues.

The rearrangement uses TRBV28 and TRBJ2-5, with 8 bases fitting TRBD2. This CDR3 has 15 residues. Germline CDR1 MDHEN, CDR2 SYDVKM. V gave up 3 bases and J gave up 5 bases; unmatched junction bases: 8. CDR3 region: CASSLGGRSWETQYF. For the CDR3, the DNA is TGTGCCAGCAGTTTGGGCGGGAGGTCTTGGGAGACCCAGTACTTC. Full variable domain (missing parts from reference TRBV28 and TRBJ2-5): DVKVTQSSRYLVKRTGEKVFLECVQDMDHENMFWYRQDPGLGLRLIYFSYDVKMKEKGDIPEGYSVSREKKERFSLILESASTNQTSMYLCASSLGGRSWETQYFGPGTRLLVL.

The rearrangement uses TRBV14 and TRBJ2-3, with D possibly matching TRBD1 (8 bases). Trimming pared 0 bases from V and 2 bases from J, leaving 24 bases between. Germline-derived CDR1 and CDR2 are SGHDN and FVKESK. The CDR3 has 20 residues. CDR3 sequence reads: CASSQEIPDLTGGDTDTQYF. The CDR3 DNA sequence: TGTGCCAGCAGCCAAGAAATTCCGGACCTAACAGGGGGGGACACAGATACGCAGTATTTT. Based on the CDR3 plus reference TRBV14 and TRBJ2-3, the full variable domain is EAGVTQFPSHSVIEKGQTVTLRCDPISGHDNLYWYRRVMGKEIKFLLHFVKESKQDESGMPNNRFLAERTGGTYSTLKVQPAELEDSGVYFCASSQEIPDLTGGDTDTQYFGPGTRLTVL.

The chain couples TRBV5-1 to TRBJ2-7; 10 bases agree with TRBD2. Per the germline V gene, CDR1 is SGHRS and CDR2 is YFSETQ. This CDR3 has 16 residues. Losses at the gene ends were 0 bases for V and 2 bases for J; bases not matched to a gene: 5. Here the CDR3 reads CASSLGLGLAAYEQYF. The CDR3, as DNA: TGCGCCAGCAGCTTGGGTCTCGGACTAGCGGCCTACGAGCAGTACTTC.

The rearrangement links TRBV28 to TRBJ2-4, with a weak D call TRBD1 (6 bases). V was shortened by 5 bases and J by 1 base, with 9 bases between the two germline ends. The CDR3 contains 14 residues. From germline, CDR1 is MDHEN and CDR2 SYDVKM. CDR3 sequence (DNA): TGTGCCAGCAGTCTCGGACAGGCCAAAAACATTCAGTACTTC. It codes for CASSLGQAKNIQYF.

This clone occurred a few times. This sequence joins TRBV6-8 and TRBJ1-5; possible D gene TRBD1, 6 bases. Trimming left V 7 bases short and J 0 bases short, with 16 bases between. Germline CDR1 is MNHGY and CDR2 is SAAAGT. The CDR3 length is 16 residues. CDR3 loop: CASTEGGGGSNQPQHF. In DNA form, the CDR3 reads TGTGCCAGCACCGAAGGAGGGGGAGGTAGCAATCAGCCCCAGCATTTT.

This clone showed up just a few times. The V and J genes are TRBV11-3 and TRBJ2-1; 10 bases line up with TRBD2. This CDR3 comprises 17 residues. CDR1 is SGHNT, CDR2 YENEEA, per germline. J lost 5 bases, V lost 5 bases, and 12 bases had no gene match. CDR3 sequence reads: CASSSKREGARNNEQFF. As DNA, the CDR3 is TGTGCCAGCAGCAGCAAGCGGGAGGGCGCTAGAAACAATGAGCAGTTCTTC.

V is TRBV28 and J is TRBJ1-2; D is ambiguous. With 6 bases removed from V and 4 bases from J, the gap between germline ends came to 21 bases. Germline V CDR1 and CDR2: MDHEN, SYDVKM. CDR3 length: 16 residues. CDR3 residues: CASSPLHLEAGYGYTF. CDR3 bases: TGTGCCAGCAGCCCTCTTCACCTTGAGGCTGGCTATGGCTACACCTTC.

V usage is TRBV12-5 and J usage is TRBJ1-1; 9 bases are shared with TRBD1. V shed 2 bases, J shed 0 bases, and the junction held 10 bases outside the gene matches. This CDR3 has 18 amino acids. The germline gives CDR1 LGHNT, CDR2 FRNRAP. In DNA form, the CDR3 reads TGTGCTAGTGGTTTGAACCGGGACAGGGTGGAGATGAACACTGAAGCTTTCTTT. Residues: CASGLNRDRVEMNTEAFF.

This clone has just a few counts. The CDR3 loop reads CASSSTGESGYTF. The CDR3 DNA follows: TGTGCCAGCAGTTCTACAGGGGAGAGTGGCTACACCTTC. This chain joins TRBV28 and TRBJ1-2; 7 nucleotides line up with TRBD1. The CDR3 loop spans 13 amino acids. Trimming removed 4 bases from V and 7 bases from J; junction bases left unmatched: 6. Germline CDR1 and CDR2: MDHEN and SYDVKM.

This clone was detected only a few times. The chain carries TRBV6-8 and TRBJ1-4; possible D gene TRBD1, 5 bases. Trimming removed 5 bases from V and 3 bases from J, with 13 bases in between. This CDR3 has 15 amino acids. Germline V gene lookup returns CDR1 MNHGY and CDR2 SAAAGT. In DNA form, the CDR3 reads TGTGCCAGCAGTCGACAGTTTGGATCTAATGAAAAACTGTTTTTT. Its protein is CASSRQFGSNEKLFF.

This clone was counted between two and nine times. The chain has TRBV11-3 and TRBJ2-7; a possible D gene is TRBD2 (6 bases). The CDR3 is 14 residues long. V was shortened by 7 bases and J by 3 bases, with 16 bases between the two germline ends. The germline gives CDR1 SGHNT, CDR2 YENEEA. CDR3 bases: TGTGCCAGCACCGGAAGGCGGGGTTACTACGAGCAGTACTTC. Protein sequence: CASTGRRGYYEQYF.

This chain joins TRBV19 and TRBJ2-6; 8 bases are shared with TRBD1. There are 15 residues in the CDR3. Germline V gives CDR1 LNHDA, CDR2 SQIVND (reference sequence). The ends lost 5 bases at V and 12 bases at J; junction bases unmatched: 12. The CDR3 here is CASSARTGRQLVLTF. CDR3 bases: TGTGCCAGTAGTGCCCGGACAGGGCGCCAGCTCGTCCTGACTTTC.

This clone was seen a handful of times. The chain employs TRBV11-3 and TRBJ2-7; 8 bases are shared with TRBD2. V was pared by 3 bases and J by 7 bases, with 11 bases of the junction left unmatched. The CDR3 is made up of 15 amino acids. Germline V CDR1 and CDR2: SGHNT, YENEEA. CDR3 in amino acids: CASSFKLAESGEQYF. CDR3 DNA sequence: TGTGCCAGCAGCTTTAAACTAGCGGAATCAGGGGAGCAGTACTTC.

This clone has just a few counts. The genes are TRBV28 and TRBJ1-1; possibly TRBD1 for D (5 bases). The germline CDR1 and CDR2 sequences are MDHEN and SYDVKM. The V end was cut by 6 bases, the J end by 1 base, with 12 bases between. CDR3 size: 14 residues. CDR3 sequence reads: CASSYTTANTEAFF. DNA of the CDR3: TGTGCCAGCAGCTATACGACAGCGAACACTGAAGCTTTCTTT.

This clone occurred a few times. This chain connects TRBV28 to TRBJ1-1; TRBD1 might be the D (5 bases). Trimming stripped 5 bases from V and 4 bases from J, with 17 bases between. Looked up from germline, CDR1 is MDHEN and CDR2 is SYDVKM. The CDR3 loop spans 15 amino acids. In DNA, the CDR3 is TGTGCCAGCAGTGGATGGCAGGGTGATATCACTGAAGCTTTCTTT. Amino acids: CASSGWQGDITEAFF.

This clone was seen more than once but under ten times. The chain carries TRBV28 and TRBJ2-6; TRBD1 matches at 7 bases. CDR1 and CDR2 from the germline V gene are MDHEN and SYDVKM. CDR3 length: 17 amino acids. V lost 6 bases and J lost 0; bases outside the gene matches: 8. CDR3 in DNA: TGTGCCAGCAGCCTGGGACAGTTTAACTCTGGGGCCAACGTCCTGACTTTC. The encoded protein is CASSLGQFNSGANVLTF.

A few counts support this clone. V usage is TRBV28 and J usage is TRBJ2-7; no reliable D call. This CDR3 comprises 14 residues. Germline V gene data show CDR1 as MDHEN and CDR2 as SYDVKM. V lost 5 bases and J 1 base, leaving 12 bases between the germline ends. CDR3 in DNA: TGTGCCAGCAGTCACCCGGCTGGGTCCTACGAGCAGTACTTC. As protein: CASSHPAGSYEQYF. The entire variable domain, with the rest obtained from reference TRBV28 and TRBJ2-7, is as follows: DVKVTQSSRYLVKRTGEKVFLECVQDMDHENMFWYRQDPGLGLRLIYFSYDVKMKEKGDIPEGYSVSREKKERFSLILESASTNQTSMYLCASSHPAGSYEQYFGPGTRLTVT.

This clone was found a few times. The chain links TRBV6-8 to TRBJ2-2; D ambiguous. Germline V gene data show CDR1 as MNHGY and CDR2 as SAAAGT. V was pared by 6 bases and J by 4 bases, with 12 bases between. The CDR3 sequence is 14 residues long. CDR3 DNA sequence: TGTGCCAGCAGACCCCCGGCAGCCACCGGGGAGCTGTTTTTT. Translation gives CASRPPAATGELFF.

The chain is built from TRBV18 and TRBJ1-4; the D is unclear. Germline V CDR1 and CDR2: KGHSH, LQKENI. This CDR3 spans 16 amino acids. V was pared by 0 bases and J by 8 bases, with 16 bases between. The DNA for the CDR3 is TGTGCCAGCTCACCACCGTCTGGACCGGCGGGGGAAAAACTGTTTTTT. Its translation: CASSPPSGPAGEKLFF.

V gene TRBV11-3 combines with J gene TRBJ2-7; 8 nucleotides line up with TRBD1. CDR3 length equals 15 residues. Germline V CDR1 and CDR2: SGHNT, YENEEA. The junction had 11 bases not matched to a gene; V was cut back by 3 bases and J by 7 bases. The CDR3 DNA follows: TGTGCCAGCAGCTTGAGGACAGGGAACCTTCTTGAGCAGTACTTC. This translates into CASSLRTGNLLEQYF.

V and J are TRBV15 and TRBJ2-5; maybe TRBD1 (5 bases). The CDR3 spans 15 residues. Trimming pared 0 bases from V and 5 bases from J, leaving 13 bases between. CDR1 is LNHNV, CDR2 YYDKDF, per germline (reference sequence). CDR3 in DNA: TGTGCCACCAGCAGAGATTTGGAGTGGGGCGAGACCCAGTACTTC. This translates into CATSRDLEWGETQYF.

By proportion, this clone is medium-sized (0.01 to 0.1%). The genes are TRBV11-3 and TRBJ2-3; D possibly corresponds to TRBD2 (6 bases). V was trimmed by 4 bases and J by 6 bases, leaving 17 bases between them. Germline CDR1 is SGHNT and CDR2 is YENEEA. There are 15 residues in the CDR3. CDR3 sequence reads: CASSSAGSISDTQYF. CDR3 nucleotide sequence: TGTGCCAGCAGCTCCGCGGGGTCTATAAGCGATACGCAGTATTTT. Using reference TRBV11-3 and TRBJ2-3 for the parts outside the CDR3, the full variable domain is EAGVVQSPRYKIIEKKQPVAFWCNPISGHNTLYWYLQNLGQGPELLIRYENEEAVDDSQLPKDRFSAERLKGVDSTLKIQPAELGDSAVYLCASSSAGSISDTQYFGPGTRLTVL.

The J gene is TRBJ2-7, the V gene TRBV9; TRBD1 matches 9 bases. The V gene's germline CDR1 is SGDLS and CDR2 YYNGEE. CDR3 length: 15 residues. With 6 bases clipped from V and 3 bases from J, the junction kept 10 bases outside the gene matches. In DNA, the CDR3 is TGTGCCAGCAAACAACAGGGGGCATCTTTCTACGAGCAGTACTTC. Its protein is CASKQQGASFYEQYF.